The clone carrying this TCR beta chain has ten or more counts. V gave up 6 bases and J gave up 5 bases; unmatched junction bases: 13. This CDR3 region has 18 residues. Exclusions: uncontrolled infection, other autoimmune disease, pregnancy, lactation. TCR beta CDR3 region amplification was performed from RNA transcripts. First-round RT-PCR with HTBI primers amplified the TCR CDR3 region. Using its own MiXCR run on the multiplex PCR reads, TCRdb lists one record per CDR3 protein. Seen here are some 620,000 distinct CDR3 sequences, 15% to 20% observed once, and the top ten hold 3.5% to 4%. This record comes from a study of T cells in Graves' hyperthyroidism and ophthalmopathy.

The J gene is TRBJ2-7, the V gene TRBV12-3 or TRBV12-4, with TRBD2 matching over 16 bases. This receptor was identified in a young woman with Graves' hyperthyroidism. The sequencing sample was made of blood. The CDR3 nucleotides are TGTGCCAGCAGCGGTTGGGGACTAGCGGGAGGGCCGGATAACGAGCAGTACTTC. Translation gives CASSGWGLAGGPDNEQYF.